This T cell receptor beta chain appears in the sequencing data of a study of cytomegalovirus exposure and HLA in healthy donors. Across the whole study: Counted in an early data release were approximately 85 million unique TCRs from HLA-typed donors.

Whole-study findings and limits: Among donors in an Asian-associated ancestry cluster, a later analysis reportedly found fewer N-insertions than the roughly 610-donor mean. Later analysis associated a missense DCLRE1C variant with TCR beta V- and J-gene trimming. The analysis excluded some indistinguishable V segments, including TRBV6-2 and TRBV6-3.

Comment on this clone: The antigen is undetermined.

The germline V gene encodes CDR1 MNHNY and CDR2 SVGAGI (reference sequence). CDR3 length: 13 amino acids. The ends were cut back, 10 bases at V and 5 bases at J, with 17 bases in the middle. The PCR was carried out with 60 Vbeta primers and 13 Jbeta primers. Profiling relied on immunoSEQ multiplex PCR, and the TCRdb table lists in-frame clones only, not all of them. The repertoire holds over 200,000 clones, with more than 75% as singletons. The receptor was derived from a human donor in good health. Source material: PBMCs. The rearrangement joins TRBV6-6 to TRBJ1-2; D is unclear. The CDR3 spells CATLPEKYYGYTF. In DNA form, the CDR3 reads TGTGCCACCCTACCGGAGAAGTATTATGGCTACACCTTC.